What follows describes a single T cell receptor (beta chain). The protocol was immunoSEQ multiplex PCR, while the TCRdb copy is restricted to in-frame clones and leaves out a portion. The table includes around 200,000 clones, approximately 95% detected once. The data originate from a study of control samples from healthy donors and cancer patients. After removal of 4 bases from V and 5 bases from J, the junction contained 8 bases not matched to a gene. The CDR3 length is 15 residues. The germline V gene encodes CDR1 WNHNN and CDR2 SYGVQD (reference sequence). What was sequenced was blood. V is TRBV10-1 and J is TRBJ1-1; 9 nucleotides agree with TRBD1. The origin of this receptor is a man younger than 35 in good health. CDR3 DNA sequence: TGCGCCAGCAGTGGGGGATCAGACAGGGGGACTGAAGCTTTCTTT. Protein: CASSGGSDRGTEAFF.